This TCR beta chain was recovered during a study of cytomegalovirus exposure and HLA in healthy donors. Whole-study context: Out of about 179 million T cells, an earlier analysis found about 120 million unique TCR beta sequences in total. Overall study results and limits: The HLA-A and HLA-B alleles of most subjects were reportedly predicted accurately from TCR beta sequences. Several V segments, TRBV6-2 and TRBV6-3 among them, could not be told apart and were dropped.

V shed 1 base and J shed 4 bases, with 8 bases lying between them. The CDR3 length is 14 residues. Looked up from germline, CDR1 is SGHVS and CDR2 is FQNEAQ. PCR used 60 Vbeta primers and 13 Jbeta primers. Assay: immunoSEQ multiplex PCR; the TCRdb copy retains only in-frame clones and omits some. The repertoire holds roughly 190,000 clones, with approximately 78% as singletons. This clone has just one count. Its antigen is not identified. This rearrangement joins TRBV7-8 to TRBJ1-5; D gene unclear. This receptor was taken from a young woman in good health and CMV-seronegative. Input material: PBMCs. This CDR3 is CASSLGERNQPQHF. The CDR3 coding sequence is TGTGCCAGCAGCTTAGGTGAGAGGAATCAGCCCCAGCATTTT.